The 18 T cell receptor beta chains below come from one sample, sequenced in a study of a mutant IDH1 vaccine in newly diagnosed glioma. Here immunoSEQ multiplex PCR was the method, and the copy in TCRdb shows in-frame clones only, minus some. The table lists around 53,000 clones, approximately 80% of them singletons. No antigen is known for these receptors. Time point specified: week 35, safety follow-up. Every vaccine dose comprised 300 ug of mutant IDH1 20-mer peptide plus topical imiquimod. This material consisted of PBMCs, taken from a glioma patient whose treatment included an IDH1 peptide vaccine. These TCRs come from a man between 40 and 49 years old with glioma.

The rearrangement links TRBV6-5 to TRBJ2-2, with D unresolved. CDR3 size: 14 residues. Germline CDR1 is MNHEY and CDR2 is SVGAGI. Trimming left V 2 bases short and J 0 bases short, with 4 bases between. CDR3 sequence reads: CASSYGANTGELFF. The CDR3 DNA reads as TGTGCCAGCAGTTACGGCGCGAACACCGGGGAGCTGTTTTTT.

V usage is TRBV18 and J usage is TRBJ2-2; D possibly corresponds to TRBD1 (5 bases). This CDR3 comprises 18 residues. Germline values: CDR1 KGHSH, CDR2 LQKENI. V was pared by 2 bases and J by 1 base, with 17 bases between. The DNA for the CDR3 is TGTGCCAGCTCACCAAGGTCGTCGCGGCAGGGGAACACCGGGGAGCTGTTTTTT. It codes for CASSPRSSRQGNTGELFF. Variable domain in full (rest from reference TRBV18 and TRBJ2-2): NAGVMQNPRHLVRRRGQEARLRCSPMKGHSHVYWYRQLPEEGLKFMVYLQKENIIDESGMPKERFSAEFPKEGPSILRIQQVVRGDSAAYFCASSPRSSRQGNTGELFFGEGSRLTVL.

This chain links TRBV13 with TRBJ2-7, with a possible D match to TRBD2 (7 bases). The CDR3 extends over 12 amino acids. The germline V gene encodes CDR1 PRHDT and CDR2 FYEKMQ (reference sequence). V was cut by 2 bases and J by 6 bases, with 8 bases left in between. The CDR3 coding sequence is TGTGCCAGCAGCTTAAGGGGGGGCGAGCAGTACTTC. Translation: CASSLRGGEQYF.

V and J are TRBV9 and TRBJ2-7; TRBD1 matches at 10 bases. The CDR3 runs 14 residues. The junction had 6 bases not matched to a gene; V was cut back by 3 bases and J by 6 bases. Germline V CDR1 and CDR2: SGDLS, YYNGEE. The CDR3 is CASSARQGATEQYF. The CDR3 nucleotides are TGTGCCAGCAGCGCCCGACAGGGGGCGACCGAGCAGTACTTC.

This chain uses TRBV2 with TRBJ2-7; D remains unclear. Germline loops: CDR1 SNHLY, CDR2 FYNNEI. V lost 2 bases and J 4 bases, leaving 0 bases between the germline ends. The CDR3 spans 10 residues. CDR3 loop: CASSEYEQYF. DNA for the CDR3: TGTGCCAGCAGTGAATACGAGCAGTACTTC.

As to this clone: The same CDR3 arises from other DNA sequences in this sample as well. The chain is built from TRBV18 and TRBJ1-5, with 7 bases identical to TRBD1. Trimming cost V 2 bases and J 5 bases; bases outside gene matches: 0. Germline V lookup: CDR1 KGHSH, CDR2 LQKENI. This CDR3 contains 13 residues. As DNA, the CDR3 is TGTGCCAGCTCACCAGACAGGGATCAGCCCCAGCATTTT. This encodes CASSPDRDQPQHF. Looking up the rest from reference TRBV18 and TRBJ1-5 gives the full variable domain: NAGVMQNPRHLVRRRGQEARLRCSPMKGHSHVYWYRQLPEEGLKFMVYLQKENIIDESGMPKERFSAEFPKEGPSILRIQQVVRGDSAAYFCASSPDRDQPQHFGDGTRLSIL.

The V gene is TRBV6-5, the J gene TRBJ1-5, with 7 positions matching TRBD1. The V gene's germline CDR1 is MNHEY and CDR2 SVGAGI. The J segment lost 7 bases and the V segment lost 4 bases, leaving 4 bases of the junction unmatched. There are 13 residues in the CDR3. CDR3 in DNA: TGTGCCAGCAGTTTCAGACAGGGACAGCCCCAGCATTTT. Translated: CASSFRQGQPQHF.

This clone was detected once. This sequence joins TRBV6-5 and TRBJ1-2, with a tentative D call TRBD1 (6 bases). With 4 bases removed from V and 3 bases from J, the gap between germline ends came to 9 bases. Germline V gene lookup returns CDR1 MNHEY and CDR2 SVGAGI. This CDR3 is 13 amino acids long. Written as DNA, the CDR3 is TGTGCCAGCAGTTTCACAGGGTACTATGGCTACACCTTC. Amino acid sequence: CASSFTGYYGYTF.

The V and J genes are TRBV25-1 and TRBJ2-3, with D possibly TRBD1 on 7 matching bases. Germline lookup yields CDR1 MGHDK and CDR2 SYGVNS. Trimming pared 5 bases from V and 3 bases from J, leaving 21 bases between. The CDR3 totals 17 residues. The CDR3 sequence is CASSPLTGRRRTDTQYF. The CDR3 DNA sequence: TGTGCCAGCAGTCCCTTGACAGGGAGGAGGAGGACAGATACGCAGTATTTT.

The V gene is TRBV7-6, the J gene TRBJ1-3; 9 nucleotides agree with TRBD1. V shed 6 bases and J 4 bases; nucleotides not matched to a gene: 13. There are 17 residues in the CDR3. Germline V CDR1 and CDR2: SGHVS, FNYEAQ. The DNA of the CDR3 is TGTGCCAGCAGTCCCCAGGCTGGGACAGGGCAAGGAAACACCATATATTTT. Translating gives CASSPQAGTGQGNTIYF. Looking up the rest from reference TRBV7-6 and TRBJ1-3 gives the full variable domain: GAGVSQSPRYKVTKRGQDVALRCDPISGHVSLYWYRQALGQGPEFLTYFNYEAQQDKSGLPNDRFSAERPEGSISTLTIQRTEQRDSAMYRCASSPQAGTGQGNTIYFGEGSWLTVV.

The gene calls are TRBV21-1 and TRBJ1-1. TRBV21-1 is given as a pseudogene. CDR3 length: 15 residues. The CDR3 reads CASSKRRAGDTEAFF. CDR3 DNA sequence: TGTGCCAGCAGCAAACGAAGGGCAGGAGACACTGAAGCTTTCTTT.

The chain couples TRBV4-1 to TRBJ1-2; unclear D gene. V was shortened by 5 bases and J by 4 bases, with 20 bases between the two germline ends. This CDR3 is 16 amino acids long. The germline V gene encodes CDR1 MGHRA and CDR2 YSYEKL. CDR3 sequence: CASSFVPGQSGYGYTF. The DNA of the CDR3 is TGCGCCAGCAGCTTTGTACCGGGCCAAAGCGGCTATGGCTACACCTTC.

This clone was found once. The chain uses TRBV7-9 and TRBJ1-6; D remains ambiguous. Trimming took 5 bases from V and 5 from J, leaving 13 bases between them. This CDR3 comprises 15 residues. The germline gives CDR1 SEHNR, CDR2 FQNEAQ (reference sequence). The CDR3 region has the DNA TGTGCCAGCAGCCTGGATGGCTTCCATAATTCACCCCTCCACTTT. It translates to CASSLDGFHNSPLHF.

V usage is TRBV4-1 and J usage is TRBJ1-2, with a weak D call TRBD1 (5 bases). V gave up 3 bases and J gave up 1 base, with 9 bases separating them. CDR1 MGHRA and CDR2 YSYEKL come from the germline V gene. This CDR3 region has 14 residues. As DNA, the CDR3 is TGCGCCAGCAGCCATACCAGGGATAACTATGGCTACACCTTC. It encodes CASSHTRDNYGYTF.

Only a few counts were recorded for this clone. This chain joins TRBV7-9 and TRBJ1-1; D not certain. CDR1 and CDR2 from the germline V gene are SEHNR and FQNEAQ (reference sequence). The length of the CDR3 is 16 residues. Trimming stripped 3 bases from V and 1 base from J, with 15 bases between. CDR3 loop: CASSFEKILRNTEAFF. In DNA, the CDR3 is TGTGCCAGCAGCTTCGAAAAAATACTAAGGAACACTGAAGCTTTCTTT.

The genes are TRBV29-1 and TRBJ2-7; D unresolved. V was cut by 7 bases and J by 1 base, with 11 bases left in between. The CDR3 spans 12 residues. CDR1 and CDR2 from the germline V gene are SQVTM and ANQGSEA. The CDR3 nucleotides read TGCAGCGCCTACTACAATTCCTACGAGCAGTACTTC. It is translated as CSAYYNSYEQYF.

The rearrangement uses TRBV4-2 and TRBJ1-5, with 11 bases that match TRBD1. Per germline, CDR1 LGHNA and CDR2 YNFKEQ. The CDR3 runs to 16 residues. Germline trimming cut 3 bases from V and 6 bases from J; bases unmatched to any gene: 7. Written as DNA, the CDR3 is TGTGCCAGCAGCCAGCCAGGACAGGGGGCAGGTCAGCCCCAGCATTTT. Its translation: CASSQPGQGAGQPQHF.

The V gene is TRBV4-1, the J gene TRBJ1-2, with 11 bases matching TRBD1. The V gene's germline CDR1 is MGHRA and CDR2 YSYEKL. V lost 2 bases, J lost 4 bases, and 9 bases stayed unmatched. This CDR3 is 17 amino acids long. The CDR3 reads CASSQTDRGPALYGYTF. Written as DNA, the CDR3 is TGCGCCAGCAGCCAAACGGACAGGGGGCCCGCCCTCTATGGCTACACCTTC.